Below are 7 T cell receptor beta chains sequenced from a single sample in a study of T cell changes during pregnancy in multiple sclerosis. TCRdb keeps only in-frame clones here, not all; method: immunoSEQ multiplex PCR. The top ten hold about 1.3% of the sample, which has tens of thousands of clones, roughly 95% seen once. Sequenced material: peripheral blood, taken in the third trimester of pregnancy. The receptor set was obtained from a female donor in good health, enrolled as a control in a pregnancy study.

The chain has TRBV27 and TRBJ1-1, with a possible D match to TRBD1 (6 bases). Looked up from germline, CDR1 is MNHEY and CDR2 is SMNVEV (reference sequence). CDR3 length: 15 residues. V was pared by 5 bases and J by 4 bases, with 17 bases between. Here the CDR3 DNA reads TGTGCCAGCAGTCCACTCACAGGGCCGAGCACTGAAGCTTTCTTT. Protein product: CASSPLTGPSTEAFF.

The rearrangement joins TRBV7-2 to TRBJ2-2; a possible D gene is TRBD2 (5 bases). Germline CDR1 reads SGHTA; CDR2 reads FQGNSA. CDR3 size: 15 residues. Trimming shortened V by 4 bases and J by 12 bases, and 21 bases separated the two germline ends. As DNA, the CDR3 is TGTGCCAGCAGCTCCACTGACACGACCCGAGGGAAGCTGTTTTTT. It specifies CASSSTDTTRGKLFF.

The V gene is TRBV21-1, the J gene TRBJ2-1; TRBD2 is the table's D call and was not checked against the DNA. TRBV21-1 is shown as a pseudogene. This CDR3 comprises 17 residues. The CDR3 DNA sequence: TGTGCCAGCAGCAAAGGCTACTTTCCTAGCTCCTACAATGAGCAGTTCTTC. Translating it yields CASSKGYFPSSYNEQFF.

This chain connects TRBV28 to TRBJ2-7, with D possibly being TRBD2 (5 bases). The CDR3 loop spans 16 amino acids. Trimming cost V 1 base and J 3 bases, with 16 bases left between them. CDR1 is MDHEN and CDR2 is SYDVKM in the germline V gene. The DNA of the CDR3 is TGTGCCAGCAGTTTATCTGGGCAGCGGCCCAACTACGAGCAGTACTTC. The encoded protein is CASSLSGQRPNYEQYF.

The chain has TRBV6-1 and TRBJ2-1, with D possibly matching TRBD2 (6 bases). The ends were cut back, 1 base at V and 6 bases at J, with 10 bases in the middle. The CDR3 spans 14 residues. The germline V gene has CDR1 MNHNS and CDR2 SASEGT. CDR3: CASSEGGRSNEQFF. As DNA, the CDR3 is TGTGCCAGCAGTGAAGGAGGGAGGTCCAATGAGCAGTTCTTC.

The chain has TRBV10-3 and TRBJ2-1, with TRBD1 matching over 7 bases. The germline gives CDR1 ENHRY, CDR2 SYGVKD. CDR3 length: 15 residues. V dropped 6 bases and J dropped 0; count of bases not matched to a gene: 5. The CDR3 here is CAISRQGSSYNEQFF. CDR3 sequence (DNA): TGTGCCATCAGCAGACAGGGCAGCTCCTACAATGAGCAGTTCTTC.

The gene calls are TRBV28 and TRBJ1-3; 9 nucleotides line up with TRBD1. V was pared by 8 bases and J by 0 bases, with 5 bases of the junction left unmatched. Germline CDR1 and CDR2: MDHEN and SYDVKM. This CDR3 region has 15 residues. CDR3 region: CASGTGSYSGNTIYF. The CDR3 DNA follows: TGTGCCAGCGGGACAGGGAGCTACTCTGGAAACACCATATATTTT.